Included here is one TCR beta chain sequence, with context. This clonotype was counted a few times. Its antigen is unknown. There are no base qualities to consult, and no much larger clone falls within one base. Cut back by 10 bases and 0 bases, the V and J ends lie 12 bases apart. Reading the germline V gene (reference sequence) gives CDR1 SEHNR and CDR2 FQNEAQ. From its cysteine to its phenylalanine, the CDR3 spans 14 amino acids. Only CDR3 DNA is held: 42 bases, read in frame from base 1. The sample originates from a study of T cell repertoires in cytomegalovirus infection (dated by TCRdb to between 2019 and 2020). About the full investigation: Donor HLA type was relevant to the analysis, as public TCR beta signatures indicated carriage of CMV infection together with the matching HLA type.

This sample was sequenced with an Illumina HiSeq 1500. In-frame beta chains were kept once TCRdb had trimmed the public reads at Q25 with fastp and called clones with MiXCR. Each CDR3 protein appears once, grouped with its most common genes and DNA. This sample comprises hundreds of thousands of distinct CDR3 sequences, around 18% of them detected only once. The biggest ten clones account for 8.5% to 10% of the sample. Beyond this particular receptor, the publication reports: The ex vivo response was dominated by HLA-C-restricted CMV-specific TCR beta clonotypes, which also provided the single most frequent clonotype in two of eight donors. Carriers of CMV infection plus the relevant HLA type were discriminated by the cumulative frequency of public TCR beta family members in the study cohort and in an independent approximately 360-donor cohort.

This sequence originates from a human donor in good health (CMV status not recorded). Some clones in this sample may be carry-over from other donors' samples. The chain employs TRBV7-9 and TRBJ2-2; the D gene is unclear. The sample taken for sequencing was PBMCs. The CDR3 loop reads CANPGQTNTGELFF. The DNA sequence is as follows: TGTGCCAATCCGGGCCAAACGAACACCGGGGAGCTGTTTTTT.